Below are 19 T cell receptor beta chains sequenced from a single sample in a study of cytomegalovirus exposure and HLA in healthy donors. The PCR made use of 60 Vbeta and 13 Jbeta primers. Data came from immunoSEQ multiplex PCR; TCRdb stores just in-frame clones and leaves some out. In the table there are around 130,000 clones, around 86% of which are singletons. The sequenced material came from PBMCs. The receptors derive from a man aged 18-30 years in good health and CMV-seronegative.

The J gene is TRBJ2-1, the V gene TRBV30, with TRBD1 identical over 8 bases. Germline values: CDR1 GTSNPN, CDR2 SVGIG (reference sequence). V shed 0 bases and J 2 bases; nucleotides not matched to a gene: 9. This CDR3 region has 17 residues. CDR3 protein: CAWSVGTGSGTYNEQFF. The CDR3 DNA follows: TGTGCCTGGAGTGTGGGGACAGGTTCAGGCACCTACAATGAGCAGTTCTTC.

The chain has TRBV18 and TRBJ2-7; possible D gene TRBD1, 5 bases. Germline values: CDR1 KGHSH, CDR2 LQKENI. The CDR3 covers 14 residues. V lost 5 bases, J lost 3 bases, and 14 bases lay in between. The CDR3 region has the DNA TGTGCCAGCTCAGGCTTGGACACTAACTACGAGCAGTACTTC. It is translated as CASSGLDTNYEQYF.

The chain employs TRBV7-2 and TRBJ1-1; a possible D gene is TRBD1 (6 bases). Trimming removed 5 bases from V and 5 bases from J, with 12 bases in between. The CDR3 has 13 amino acids. Per germline, CDR1 SGHTA and CDR2 FQGNSA. As DNA, the CDR3 is TGTGCCAGCAGCCAAGACAGGTTGACTGAAGCTTTCTTT. It yields the protein CASSQDRLTEAFF.

This chain connects TRBV7-3 to TRBJ1-2; a possible D gene is TRBD1 (6 bases). The germline gives CDR1 SGHTA, CDR2 FQGTGA. Trimming shortened V by 2 bases and J by 8 bases, and 15 bases separated the two germline ends. The CDR3 spans 14 residues. CDR3 sequence (DNA): TGTGCCAGCAGCTTATCACAGGGTCAGGGCGGCTACACCTTC. This sequence encodes CASSLSQGQGGYTF.

V is TRBV10-3 and J is TRBJ1-1; 8 bases map to TRBD1. The junction had 7 bases not matched to a gene; V was cut back by 0 bases and J by 1 base. Germline CDR1 ENHRY, CDR2 SYGVKD. CDR3 size: 17 residues. The CDR3 nucleotides are TGTGCCATCAGTGAGTCCCTCCGACAGGGGCAGAACACTGAAGCTTTCTTT. Encoded protein: CAISESLRQGQNTEAFF.

The V and J genes are TRBV6-1 and TRBJ2-7; D gene uncertain. Per the germline V gene, CDR1 is MNHNS and CDR2 is SASEGT. V gave up 1 base and J gave up 6 bases, with 7 bases separating them. This CDR3 comprises 12 residues. The CDR3 DNA sequence: TGTGCCAGCAGTGAAGTTTTCCGCGAGCAGTACTTC. It codes for CASSEVFREQYF.

The chain is built from TRBV29-1 and TRBJ2-1; D perhaps matches TRBD2 (5 bases). Germline lookup yields CDR1 SQVTM and CDR2 ANQGSEA. The CDR3 is 12 amino acids. The V end lost 0 bases, the J end lost 6 bases, and 6 bases lay between the germline ends. Here the CDR3 DNA reads TGCAGCGTTGAAGACCGGGGCAATGAGCAGTTCTTC. Encoded protein: CSVEDRGNEQFF.

V is TRBV5-8 and J is TRBJ1-2; 10 nucleotides agree with TRBD1. The ends lost 0 bases at V and 4 bases at J; junction bases unmatched: 18. Germline V gene lookup returns CDR1 SGHTS and CDR2 YDEGEE. CDR3 size: 20 residues. The CDR3 region has the DNA TGTGCCAGCAGCTTGGATAACAGAGACACCGGGGACAGGGGTGGCTATGGCTACACCTTC. This gives the protein CASSLDNRDTGDRGGYGYTF.

The chain employs TRBV6-1 and TRBJ1-4; a possible D gene is TRBD1 (5 bases). The germline V and J ends were trimmed by 2 bases and 7 bases, with 11 bases remaining between them. CDR3 length equals 14 residues. Germline V gene data show CDR1 as MNHNS and CDR2 as SASEGT. CDR3 DNA sequence: TGTGCCAGCAGTGAATCCGGGGGGGGTGAAAAACTGTTTTTT. Translating it yields CASSESGGGEKLFF.

This chain uses TRBV27 with TRBJ1-6, with D perhaps TRBD1 (5 bases). CDR3 length equals 17 residues. Trimming took off 6 bases at V and 0 bases at J, with 15 bases between the two ends. Germline V gene sequence: CDR1 MNHEY, CDR2 SMNVEV (reference sequence). In DNA form, the CDR3 reads TGTGCCAGCAGGTCTGACAGTTTGAGCTCCTATAATTCACCCCTCCACTTT. Its translation: CASRSDSLSSYNSPLHF.

This chain joins TRBV5-6 and TRBJ2-3; no reliable D call. Germline V lookup: CDR1 SGHDT, CDR2 YYEEEE. This CDR3 has 13 residues. Trimming stripped 4 bases from V and 5 bases from J, with 11 bases between. In nucleotides, the CDR3 is TGTGCCAGCAGCATTACCCGCGGAGATACGCAGTATTTT. Translated: CASSITRGDTQYF.

In the case of this clone: One end of the junction is discordant with germline, which a read error may explain. The genes are TRBV7-7 and TRBJ2-1, with D maybe TRBD2 (6 bases). The CDR3 contains 15 residues. In germline, CDR1 is SSHAT, CDR2 FNYEAQ (reference sequence). Here the CDR3 reads CASSRGKAQDNEQFF. DNA for the CDR3: TGTGCTAGCAGCCGGGGGAAGGCGCAAGACAATGAGCAGTTCTTC.

The chain combines TRBV30 with TRBJ1-2; perhaps TRBD1 as D (5 bases). The germline CDR1 and CDR2 sequences are GTSNPN and SVGIG (reference sequence). V was cut by 0 bases and J by 2 bases, with 7 bases left in between. The CDR3 covers 13 residues. The chain's CDR3 is CAWSVPGNYGYTF. In DNA form, the CDR3 reads TGTGCCTGGAGTGTACCAGGGAACTATGGCTACACCTTC. Complete variable domain (other parts from reference TRBV30 and TRBJ1-2): SQTIHQWPATLVQPVGSPLSLECTVEGTSNPNLYWYRQAAGRGLQLLFYSVGIGQISSEVPQNLSASRPQDRQFILSSKKLLLSDSGFYLCAWSVPGNYGYTFGSGTRLTVV.

This clone was seen only a few times. J is TRBJ2-3 and V is TRBV5-6, with TRBD1 matching 9 bases. Germline V gives CDR1 SGHDT, CDR2 YYEEEE. This CDR3 spans 10 amino acids. V lost 8 bases, J lost 14 bases, and 6 bases stayed unmatched. For the CDR3, the DNA is TGTGCCAGTGGACAGGGGCGCCCGTATTTT. Translating gives CASGQGRPYF.

CDR3 residues: CASSLQGEAFF. CDR3 DNA: TGTGCCAGCAGTTTACAGGGAGAAGCTTTCTTT. The chain employs TRBV28 and TRBJ1-1; the D gene is possibly TRBD1 (5 bases). V was trimmed by 2 bases and J by 8 bases, leaving 6 bases between them. CDR3 length equals 11 residues. Looked up from germline, CDR1 is MDHEN and CDR2 is SYDVKM.

Details on this clone: One junction end does not reproduce the germline sequence, and a read error may be involved. The rearrangement links TRBV7-9 to TRBJ2-7; no clear D. Germline lookup yields CDR1 SEHNR and CDR2 FQNEAQ (reference sequence). This CDR3 region has 12 residues. CDR3 DNA: TGTTCCAGCAGCTTGACACTCAACGAGCAGTACTTC. Amino acid sequence: CSSSLTLNEQYF. Full variable domain (missing parts from reference TRBV7-9 and TRBJ2-7): DTGVSQNPRHKITKRGQNVTFRCDPISEHNRLYWYRQTLGQGPEFLTYFQNEAQLEKSRLLSDRFSAERPKGSFSTLEIQRTEQGDSAMYLCSSSLTLNEQYFGPGTRLTVT.

The chain joins TRBV5-1 to TRBJ1-1, with TRBD1 matching 7 bases. CDR1 SGHRS and CDR2 YFSETQ come from the germline V gene. CDR3 length: 15 residues. With 2 bases clipped from V and 3 bases from J, the junction kept 7 bases outside the gene matches. The CDR3 DNA reads as TGCGCCAGCAGCTTATTGACAGGGTCGGACACTGAAGCTTTCTTT. It is translated as CASSLLTGSDTEAFF.

The genes are TRBV6-1 and TRBJ1-1; perhaps TRBD1 as D (5 bases). The germline V gene encodes CDR1 MNHNS and CDR2 SASEGT. The CDR3 runs to 15 residues. V was shortened by 3 bases and J by 1 base, with 12 bases between the two germline ends. The CDR3 spells CASSEQLTGNTEAFF. The CDR3 nucleotides read TGTGCCAGCAGTGAGCAACTTACAGGGAACACTGAAGCTTTCTTT.

This clone has only a few counts. The V and J genes are TRBV2 and TRBJ2-2, with D possibly being TRBD2 (5 bases). Trimming took off 3 bases at V and 11 bases at J, with 10 bases between the two ends. The CDR3 runs to 12 residues. CDR1 SNHLY and CDR2 FYNNEI come from the germline V gene. The CDR3 bases are TGTGCCAGCAGTGACCCGGGATCCGAGCTGTTTTTT. Protein sequence: CASSDPGSELFF. Full variable domain (remainder filled in from reference TRBV2 and TRBJ2-2): EPEVTQTPSHQVTQMGQEVILRCVPISNHLYFYWYRQILGQKVEFLVSFYNNEISEKSEIFDDQFSVERPDGSNFTLKIRSTKLEDSAMYFCASSDPGSELFFGEGSRLTVL.